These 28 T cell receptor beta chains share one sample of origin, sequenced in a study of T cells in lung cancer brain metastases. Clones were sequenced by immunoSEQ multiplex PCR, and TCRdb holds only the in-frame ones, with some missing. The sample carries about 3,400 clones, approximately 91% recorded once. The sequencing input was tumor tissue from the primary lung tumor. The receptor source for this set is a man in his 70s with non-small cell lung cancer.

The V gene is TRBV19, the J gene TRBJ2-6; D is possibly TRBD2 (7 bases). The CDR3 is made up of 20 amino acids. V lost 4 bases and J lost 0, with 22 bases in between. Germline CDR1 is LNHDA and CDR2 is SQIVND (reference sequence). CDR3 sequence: CASSTSHGRGRSSGANVLTF. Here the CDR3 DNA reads TGTGCCAGTAGTACCTCCCACGGGCGGGGGCGCAGCTCTGGGGCCAACGTCCTGACTTTC.

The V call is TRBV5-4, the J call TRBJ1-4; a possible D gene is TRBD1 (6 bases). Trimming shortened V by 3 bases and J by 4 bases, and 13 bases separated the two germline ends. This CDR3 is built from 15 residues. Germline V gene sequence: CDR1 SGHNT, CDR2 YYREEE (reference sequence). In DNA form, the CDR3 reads TGTGCCAGCAGCTCAACAGGGTTGGATAATGAAAAACTGTTTTTT. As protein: CASSSTGLDNEKLFF.

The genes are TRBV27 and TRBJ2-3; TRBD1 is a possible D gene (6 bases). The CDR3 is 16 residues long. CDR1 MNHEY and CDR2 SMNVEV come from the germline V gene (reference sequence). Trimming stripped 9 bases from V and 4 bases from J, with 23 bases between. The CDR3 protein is CARIVHQGSGSDTQYF. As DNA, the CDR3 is TGTGCCAGGATAGTCCACCAGGGGTCGGGCTCAGATACGCAGTATTTT.

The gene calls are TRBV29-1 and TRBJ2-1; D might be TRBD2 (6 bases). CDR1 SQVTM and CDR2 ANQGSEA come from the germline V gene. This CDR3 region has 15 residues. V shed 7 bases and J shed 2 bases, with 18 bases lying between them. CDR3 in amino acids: CSGLKGGGAYNEQFF. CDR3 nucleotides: TGCAGCGGACTTAAAGGCGGAGGGGCCTACAATGAGCAGTTCTTC.

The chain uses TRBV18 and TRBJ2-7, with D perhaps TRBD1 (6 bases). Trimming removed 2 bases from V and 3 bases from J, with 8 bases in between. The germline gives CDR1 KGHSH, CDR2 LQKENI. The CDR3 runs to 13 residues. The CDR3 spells CASSPTGYYEQYF. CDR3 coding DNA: TGTGCCAGCTCACCAACAGGGTACTACGAGCAGTACTTC.

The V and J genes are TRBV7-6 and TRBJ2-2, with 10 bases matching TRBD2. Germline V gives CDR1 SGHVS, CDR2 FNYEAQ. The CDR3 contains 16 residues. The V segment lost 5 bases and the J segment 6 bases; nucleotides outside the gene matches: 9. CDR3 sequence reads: CASSLLAGWLAGELFF. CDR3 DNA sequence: TGTGCCAGCAGCCTACTAGCGGGGTGGTTGGCCGGGGAGCTGTTTTTT. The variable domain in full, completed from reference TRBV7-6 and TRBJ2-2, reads GAGVSQSPRYKVTKRGQDVALRCDPISGHVSLYWYRQALGQGPEFLTYFNYEAQQDKSGLPNDRFSAERPEGSISTLTIQRTEQRDSAMYRCASSLLAGWLAGELFFGEGSRLTVL.

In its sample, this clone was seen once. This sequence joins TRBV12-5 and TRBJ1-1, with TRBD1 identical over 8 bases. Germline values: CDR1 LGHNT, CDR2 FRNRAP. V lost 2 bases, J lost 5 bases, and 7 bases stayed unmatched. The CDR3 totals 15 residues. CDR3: CASGLRQGALTEAFF. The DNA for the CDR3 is TGTGCTAGTGGTTTGAGGCAGGGGGCGCTTACTGAAGCTTTCTTT.

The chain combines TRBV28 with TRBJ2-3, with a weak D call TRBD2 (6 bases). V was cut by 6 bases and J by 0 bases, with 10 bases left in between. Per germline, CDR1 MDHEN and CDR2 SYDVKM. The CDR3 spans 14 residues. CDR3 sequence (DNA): TGTGCCAGCAGACCCGGGACTAGCACAGATACGCAGTATTTT. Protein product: CASRPGTSTDTQYF.

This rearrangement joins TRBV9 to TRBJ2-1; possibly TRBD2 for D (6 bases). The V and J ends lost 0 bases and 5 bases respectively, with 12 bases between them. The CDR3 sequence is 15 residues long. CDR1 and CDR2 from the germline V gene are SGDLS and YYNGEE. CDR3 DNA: TGTGCCAGCAGCGTAGACAACGGGAGAAACAATGAGCAGTTCTTC. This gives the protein CASSVDNGRNNEQFF.

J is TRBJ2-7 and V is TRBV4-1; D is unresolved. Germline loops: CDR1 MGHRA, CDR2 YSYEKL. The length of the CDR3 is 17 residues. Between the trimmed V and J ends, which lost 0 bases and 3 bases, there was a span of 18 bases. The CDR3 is CASSQDIGRLPVYEQYF. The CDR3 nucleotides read TGCGCCAGCAGCCAAGATATAGGTCGGCTTCCAGTCTACGAGCAGTACTTC.

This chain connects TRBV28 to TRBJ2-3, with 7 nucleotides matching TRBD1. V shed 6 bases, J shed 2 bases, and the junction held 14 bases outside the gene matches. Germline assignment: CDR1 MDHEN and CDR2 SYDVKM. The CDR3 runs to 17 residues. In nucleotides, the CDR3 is TGTGCCAGCAGCCCGAACCTTCACAGGGGATTCACAGATACGCAGTATTTT. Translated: CASSPNLHRGFTDTQYF.

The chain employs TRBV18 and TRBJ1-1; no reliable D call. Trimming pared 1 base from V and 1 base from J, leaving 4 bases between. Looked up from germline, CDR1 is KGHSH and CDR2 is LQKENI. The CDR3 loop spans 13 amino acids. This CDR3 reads CASSPRGNTEAFF. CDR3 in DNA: TGTGCCAGCTCACCACGGGGGAACACTGAAGCTTTCTTT.

The CDR3 sequence is CASSRLYEQYF. CDR3 nucleotides: TGTGCCAGCAGCCGACTCTACGAGCAGTACTTC. The genes are TRBV5-6 and TRBJ2-7; D remains ambiguous. CDR3 length: 11 residues. Germline V gives CDR1 SGHDT, CDR2 YYEEEE. V was pared by 4 bases and J by 3 bases, with 5 bases between.

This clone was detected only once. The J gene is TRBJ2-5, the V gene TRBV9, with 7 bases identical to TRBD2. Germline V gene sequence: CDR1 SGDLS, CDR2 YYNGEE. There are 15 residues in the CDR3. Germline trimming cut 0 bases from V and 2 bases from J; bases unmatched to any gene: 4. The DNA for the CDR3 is TGTGCCAGCAGCGTAGGAGGGCGGGGGCAAGAGACCCAGTACTTC. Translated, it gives CASSVGGRGQETQYF.

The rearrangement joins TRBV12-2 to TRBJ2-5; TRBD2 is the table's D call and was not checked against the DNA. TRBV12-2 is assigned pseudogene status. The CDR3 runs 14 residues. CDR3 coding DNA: TGTGCAAGTCTCCAGCGGGGACTCCAAGAGACCCAGTACTTC. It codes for CASLQRGLQETQYF.

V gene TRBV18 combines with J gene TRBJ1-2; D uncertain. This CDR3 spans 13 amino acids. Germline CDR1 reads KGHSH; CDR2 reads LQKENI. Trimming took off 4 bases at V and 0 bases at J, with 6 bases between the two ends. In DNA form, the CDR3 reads TGTGCCAGCTCACGCAGTCCTAACTATGGCTACACCTTC. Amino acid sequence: CASSRSPNYGYTF.

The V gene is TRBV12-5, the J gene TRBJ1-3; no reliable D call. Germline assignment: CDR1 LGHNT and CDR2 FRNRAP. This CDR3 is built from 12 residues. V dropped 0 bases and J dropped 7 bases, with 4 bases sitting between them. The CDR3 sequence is CASGLVRNTIYF. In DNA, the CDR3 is TGTGCTAGTGGTTTGGTACGGAACACCATATATTTT.

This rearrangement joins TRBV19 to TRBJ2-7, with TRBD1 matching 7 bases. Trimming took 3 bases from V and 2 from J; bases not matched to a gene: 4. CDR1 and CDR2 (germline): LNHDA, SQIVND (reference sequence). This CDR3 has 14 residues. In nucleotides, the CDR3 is TGTGCCAGTAGTATCTCAGGGGGTACCTACGAGCAGTACTTC. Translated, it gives CASSISGGTYEQYF.

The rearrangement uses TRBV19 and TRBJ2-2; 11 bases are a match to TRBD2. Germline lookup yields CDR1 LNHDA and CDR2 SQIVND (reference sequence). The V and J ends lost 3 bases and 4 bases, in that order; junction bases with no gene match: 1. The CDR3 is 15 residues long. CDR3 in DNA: TGTGCCAGTAGTATTCTAGCGGGAGGCACCGGGGAGCTGTTTTTT. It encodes CASSILAGGTGELFF.

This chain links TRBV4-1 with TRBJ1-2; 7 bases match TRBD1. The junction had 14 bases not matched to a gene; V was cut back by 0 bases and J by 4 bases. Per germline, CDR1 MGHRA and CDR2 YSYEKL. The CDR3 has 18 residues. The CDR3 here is CASSQDWGQFKVGYGYTF. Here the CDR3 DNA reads TGCGCCAGCAGCCAAGATTGGGGACAGTTCAAAGTAGGCTATGGCTACACCTTC.

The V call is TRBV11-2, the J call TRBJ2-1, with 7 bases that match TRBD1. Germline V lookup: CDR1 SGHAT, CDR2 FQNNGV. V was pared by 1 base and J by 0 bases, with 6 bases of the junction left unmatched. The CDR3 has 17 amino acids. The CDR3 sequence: CASSLGQGVTSYNEQFF. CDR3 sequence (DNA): TGTGCCAGCAGCTTAGGGCAGGGGGTAACCTCCTACAATGAGCAGTTCTTC.

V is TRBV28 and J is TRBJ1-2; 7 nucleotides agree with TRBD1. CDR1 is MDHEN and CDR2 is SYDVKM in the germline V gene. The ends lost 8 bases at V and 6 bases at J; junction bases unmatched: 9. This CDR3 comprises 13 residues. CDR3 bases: TGTGCCAGCCGAACTCCCGGGACAGATGGCTACACCTTC. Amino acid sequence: CASRTPGTDGYTF.

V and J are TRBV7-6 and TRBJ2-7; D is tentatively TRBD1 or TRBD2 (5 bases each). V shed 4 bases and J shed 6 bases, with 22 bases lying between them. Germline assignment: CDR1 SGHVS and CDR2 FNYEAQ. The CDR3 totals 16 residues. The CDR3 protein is CASSSPKAGATGEQYF. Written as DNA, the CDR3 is TGTGCCAGCAGCTCCCCGAAGGCCGGGGCGACTGGCGAGCAGTACTTC.

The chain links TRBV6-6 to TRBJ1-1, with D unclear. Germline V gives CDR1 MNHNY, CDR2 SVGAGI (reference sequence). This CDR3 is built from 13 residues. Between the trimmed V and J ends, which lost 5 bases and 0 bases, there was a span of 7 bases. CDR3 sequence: CASSGYMNTEAFF. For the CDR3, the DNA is TGTGCCAGCAGTGGATACATGAACACTGAAGCTTTCTTT.

CDR3 residues: CASRQGDTEAFF. The CDR3 DNA is TGTGCCAGCCGACAGGGGGATACTGAAGCTTTCTTT. The chain has TRBV18 and TRBJ1-1; 9 nucleotides line up with TRBD1. J lost 5 bases, V lost 8 bases, and 3 bases had no gene match. This CDR3 is 12 amino acids long. Germline V CDR1 and CDR2: KGHSH, LQKENI.

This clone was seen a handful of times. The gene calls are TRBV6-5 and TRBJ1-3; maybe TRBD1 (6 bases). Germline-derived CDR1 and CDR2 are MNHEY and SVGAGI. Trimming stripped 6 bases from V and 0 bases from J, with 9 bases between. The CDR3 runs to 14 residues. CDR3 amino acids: CASRIGGSGNTIYF. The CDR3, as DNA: TGTGCCAGCAGGATAGGGGGCTCTGGAAACACCATATATTTT.

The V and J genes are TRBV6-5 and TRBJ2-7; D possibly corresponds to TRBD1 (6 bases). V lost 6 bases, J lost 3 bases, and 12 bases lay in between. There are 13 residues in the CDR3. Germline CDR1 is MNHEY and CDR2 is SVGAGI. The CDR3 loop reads CASRDSLYYEQYF. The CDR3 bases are TGTGCCAGCAGGGACAGTCTCTACTACGAGCAGTACTTC.

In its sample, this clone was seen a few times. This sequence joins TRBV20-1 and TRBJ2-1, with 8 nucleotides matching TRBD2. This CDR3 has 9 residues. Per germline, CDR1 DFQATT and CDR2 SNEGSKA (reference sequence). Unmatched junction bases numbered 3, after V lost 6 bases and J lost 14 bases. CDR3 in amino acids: CSAAGVKFF. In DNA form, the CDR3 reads TGCAGTGCAGCGGGGGTGAAGTTCTTC.